What follows describes a single T cell receptor (beta chain). The record originates from a study of cytomegalovirus exposure and HLA in healthy donors. Donors were ostensibly healthy at sampling, although undocumented immune exposures were probable. Germline V gene lookup returns CDR1 SQVTM and CDR2 ANQGSEA. V lost 7 bases, J lost 2 bases, and 17 bases lay in between. The CDR3 has 14 residues. Use of 60 Vbeta and 13 Jbeta primers characterized the PCR. Clones were read by immunoSEQ multiplex PCR, and TCRdb kept only the in-frame ones, dropping some. The repertoire has about 160,000 clones, about 68% of them found once; the top ten carry about 2.3%.

The sample comprised PBMCs. This sequence joins TRBV29-1 and TRBJ1-2, with no clear D. The sequence was collected from a female donor in good health and CMV-seronegative. CDR3 in DNA: TGCAGCGCCCTTAGTAATACAGAGAACTATGGCTACACCTTC. Translated: CSALSNTENYGYTF.